This is a list of T cell receptor beta chains from one sample in a study of Graves' ophthalmopathy and Graves' hyperthyroidism. In TCRdb, the multiplex PCR reads were re-called with MiXCR into one record per CDR3 protein. The data contain around 1.1 million distinct CDR3 sequences, about two fifths of them seen just once; the ten biggest clones take up around 10%. The sample comprised peripheral blood or thyroid tissue (not recorded which). These TCRs come from an adult man with Graves' hyperthyroidism. Both conserved end residues are part of each CDR3. The order of the fields is J gene, V gene, CDR3 length, clone size, D gene, CDR3 protein. The D gene is left open where the match is weak. Clone size appears in some rows only: once, few, many, or a class for an expanded clone.

>TRBJ2-7|TRBV29-1|13|many|TRBD2
CSVDIAGAYEQYF
>TRBJ1-1|TRBV6-5|13|-|TRBD1
CASYLGGQREAFF
>TRBJ2-7|TRBV13|14|few|TRBD2
CASSILAGALEQYF
>TRBJ2-3|TRBV10-1|12|few|-
CASSDPTDTQYF
>TRBJ1-1|TRBV12-3/TRBV12-4|14|many|-
CASSFPRASTEAFF
>TRBJ1-1|TRBV15|13|many|TRBD1
CAVTDRANTEAFF
>TRBJ1-1|TRBV6-6|16|many|TRBD1
CASSYSWDRERRSAFF
>TRBJ1-1|TRBV7-9|14|many|-
CASSSSAVTTEAFF
>TRBJ2-7|TRBV10-3|15|-|-
CAISEKTWTHNEQYF
>TRBJ1-4|TRBV19|15|many|-
CASKGGGATNEKLFF
>TRBJ1-5|TRBV25-1|13|-|-
CASVEAGNQPQHF
>TRBJ2-3|TRBV15|12|-|-
CATSRDPNTQYF
>TRBJ2-7|TRBV7-2|17|-|TRBD2
CASSSTGTSGSNYEQYF
>TRBJ2-5|TRBV7-2|13|-|-
CASSLKRVGSQYF
>TRBJ2-5|TRBV4-3|15|-|-
CASSHGGTAQETQSF
>TRBJ2-7|TRBV29-1|15|many|-
CSVEEMGRGSYEQYF
>TRBJ1-2|TRBV12-3/TRBV12-4|13|few|-
CTSRRAPSYGYTF
>TRBJ1-2|TRBV6-5|13|many|TRBD1
CASSADRGGGYTF
>TRBJ2-7|TRBV6-6|13|many|-
CASSRDGDYEQYF
>TRBJ1-1|TRBV29-1|13|many|TRBD1
CSVRQGLNTEAFF
>TRBJ2-7|TRBV20-1|15|many|TRBD1
CSATDAGQGALEQYF
>TRBJ1-6|TRBV10-3|14|few|-
CAISDFLGGSPLHF
>TRBJ2-2|TRBV28|16|-|-
CASSYAGRANTGELFF
>TRBJ2-7|TRBV12-3/TRBV12-4|13|few|-
CASRLGQTYEQYF
>TRBJ1-1|TRBV29-1|14|few|-
CSVGRGRGITEAFF
>-|TRBV7-2|15|-|-
CASSLGGGPQETQFF
>TRBJ1-2|TRBV29-1|14|-|-
CSVGKGQINYGYTF
>TRBJ2-2|TRBV5-1|16|many|TRBD2
CASSLTSGPNTGELFF
>TRBJ1-2|TRBV24-1|13|many|-
CATSDSVVGGYTF
>TRBJ2-5|TRBV6-1|13|few|TRBD2
CASSASGTETQYF
>TRBJ1-5|TRBV20-1|14|many|TRBD1
CSARGGQVDQPQHF
>TRBJ2-3|TRBV2|13|-|-
CASSVQGTDTQYF